The 26 T cell receptor beta chains reported below all come from one sample, sequenced in a study of CDR3 diversity in severe acne. MiXCR was run by TCRdb on the PCR reads, yielding one entry per CDR3 protein. Of around 91,000 distinct CDR3 sequences in the sample, 51% are singletons; the top ten hold approximately 14%. Specimen: blood. All receptors come from a male donor in good health, without acne.

The chain is built from TRBV5-1 and TRBJ1-1, with D possibly matching TRBD1 (6 bases). There are 15 residues in the CDR3. Germline-derived CDR1 and CDR2 are SGHRS and YFSETQ. Deletions cut 2 bases from V and 4 bases from J, with 15 bases between. CDR3 sequence reads: CASSLTGVTGTEAFF. In nucleotides, the CDR3 is TGCGCCAGCAGCTTAACCGGGGTGACAGGCACTGAAGCTTTCTTT.

By frequency in the sample, this clonotype is medium-sized. The J gene is TRBJ2-3, the V gene TRBV24-1, with 10 positions matching TRBD2. This CDR3 has 14 amino acids. From germline, CDR1 is KGHDR and CDR2 SFDVKD. V lost 6 bases, J lost 3 bases, and 2 bases stayed unmatched. The DNA for the CDR3 is TGTGCCACCAGTCTTAGCGGGAGGACAGATACGCAGTATTTT. This gives the protein CATSLSGRTDTQYF.

This clonotype occurred many times. The chain carries TRBV20-1 and TRBJ2-3, with a weak D call TRBD1 (6 bases). Germline V gene lookup returns CDR1 DFQATT and CDR2 SNEGSKA (reference sequence). The CDR3 length is 15 residues. Trimming stripped 5 bases from V and 0 bases from J, with 15 bases between. CDR3 sequence: CSASHRVLSTDTQYF. CDR3 DNA sequence: TGCAGTGCTTCCCACAGGGTTCTTAGCACAGATACGCAGTATTTT.

V and J are TRBV6-1 and TRBJ2-7; the match to TRBD1 covers 9 bases. The V segment lost 4 bases and the J segment 2 bases; nucleotides outside the gene matches: 3. Germline V gene data show CDR1 as MNHNS and CDR2 as SASEGT. This CDR3 is 14 amino acids long. As DNA, the CDR3 is TGTGCCAGCAGTGCGGGACAGGGAGCCTACGAGCAGTACTTC. Its translation is CASSAGQGAYEQYF.

V gene TRBV24-1 combines with J gene TRBJ1-5; D gene unclear. V lost 3 bases and J 9 bases, leaving 14 bases between the germline ends. Germline lookup yields CDR1 KGHDR and CDR2 SFDVKD. The CDR3 totals 14 residues. The CDR3 DNA reads TGTGCCACCAGTGATAACCTTATCCCGTTGCCCCAGCATTTT. This encodes CATSDNLIPLPQHF.

The V and J genes are TRBV2 and TRBJ1-5, with unresolved D. The CDR3 loop spans 15 amino acids. V was trimmed by 9 bases and J by 4 bases, leaving 19 bases between them. Per germline, CDR1 SNHLY and CDR2 FYNNEI. CDR3 DNA: TGTGCCAGTAGTATAATTTTAGTAACTAATCAGCCCCAGCATTTT. Protein product: CASSIILVTNQPQHF.

About this clonotype: The junction shows a germline mismatch at one end, possibly a read error. The rearrangement uses TRBV25-1 and TRBJ1-5; 10 bases line up with TRBD1. This CDR3 contains 18 residues. Germline V CDR1 and CDR2: MGHDK, SYGVNS. CDR3 sequence reads: CASSGSGTGASLGQPRHF. The CDR3 nucleotides read TGTGCCAGCAGTGGGTCCGGGACAGGGGCTAGCTTGGGTCAGCCCCGGCATTTT.

V usage is TRBV13 and J usage is TRBJ1-4; 7 bases fit TRBD1. Per the germline V gene, CDR1 is PRHDT and CDR2 is FYEKMQ (reference sequence). The CDR3 spans 15 residues. The J segment lost 7 bases and the V segment lost 2 bases, leaving 7 bases of the junction unmatched. CDR3 nucleotides: TGTGCCAGCAGCTTAAAGGGGGCGCGATCTGAAAAACTGTTTTTT. Translated: CASSLKGARSEKLFF.

This clonotype was seen more than once but under ten times. This sequence joins TRBV20-1 and TRBJ2-7; tentatively, D is TRBD1 (5 bases). Trimming cost V 6 bases and J 3 bases, with 18 bases left between them. The length of the CDR3 is 14 residues. Germline loops: CDR1 DFQATT, CDR2 SNEGSKA (reference sequence). CDR3 amino acids: CSATYPSGHYEQYF. CDR3 DNA: TGCAGTGCCACCTACCCCTCAGGGCACTACGAGCAGTACTTC.

This clonotype has only a few counts. This sequence joins TRBV11-1 and TRBJ2-3, with 14 bases lining up with TRBD2. V shed 5 bases and J 0 bases; nucleotides not matched to a gene: 4. Germline assignment: CDR1 SGHAT and CDR2 FQDESV (reference sequence). This CDR3 is 17 amino acids long. The CDR3 reads CASSPGTSGSSTDTQYF. CDR3 in DNA: TGTGCCAGCAGCCCAGGGACTAGCGGGAGTAGCACAGATACGCAGTATTTT.

The chain recombines TRBV2 with TRBJ1-1, with D tentatively TRBD1 (5 bases). Trimming pared 7 bases from V and 5 bases from J, leaving 20 bases between. The CDR3 has 15 amino acids. CDR1 is SNHLY, CDR2 FYNNEI, per germline. The CDR3 loop is CASILGPFWGTEAFF. DNA of the CDR3: TGTGCCAGCATACTGGGGCCCTTTTGGGGAACTGAAGCTTTCTTT.

At least ten counts were recorded for this clonotype. The chain carries TRBV15 and TRBJ2-7, with 10 bases fitting TRBD1. J was trimmed by 5 bases and V by 8 bases; bases with no gene match: 9. The CDR3 runs to 14 residues. Germline V lookup: CDR1 LNHNV, CDR2 YYDKDF (reference sequence). CDR3 DNA: TGTGCCACCTCCGGGGGGACAGGGGAGGACGAGCAGTACTTC. It encodes CATSGGTGEDEQYF.

This clonotype was seen at least ten times. The genes are TRBV6-5 and TRBJ2-2; the D is unclear. V was pared by 0 bases and J by 1 base, with 6 bases between. There are 15 residues in the CDR3. CDR1 is MNHEY and CDR2 is SVGAGI in the germline V gene. The CDR3 spells CASSYSNWNTGELFF. CDR3 nucleotide sequence: TGTGCCAGCAGTTACTCGAACTGGAACACCGGGGAGCTGTTTTTT.

This clonotype has more than one count but fewer than ten. The chain links TRBV24-1 to TRBJ1-2, with D uncertain. The length of the CDR3 is 12 residues. Germline V CDR1 and CDR2: KGHDR, SFDVKD. Trimming left V 4 bases short and J 11 bases short, with 13 bases between. CDR3 region: CATSDYPSGYTF. The DNA for the CDR3 is TGTGCCACCAGTGACTATCCTAGCGGGTACACCTTC.

The chain carries TRBV9 and TRBJ2-2; 8 bases match TRBD2. The CDR3 is 16 amino acids. Unmatched junction bases numbered 13, after V lost 4 bases and J lost 8 bases. CDR1 is SGDLS and CDR2 is YYNGEE in the germline V gene. The DNA of the CDR3 is TGTGCCAGCAGCCGGGGGGGGGGGGGGCAAACGGGGGAGCTGTTTTTT. Translation: CASSRGGGGQTGELFF.

Of note for this clonotype: The junction and the germline gene differ at one end; a read error may be behind it. This rearrangement joins TRBV5-1 to TRBJ1-6; D unclear. In germline, CDR1 is SGHRS, CDR2 YFSETQ. The CDR3 is made up of 17 amino acids. The CDR3 coding sequence is TGTGCCAGCAGCGTAGGGATCGGGAGCTCCTATAATTCACCCCTCCACTTT. Amino acids: CASSVGIGSSYNSPLHF.

This clonotype has ten or more counts. The rearrangement joins TRBV7-8 to TRBJ2-3, with 8 bases identical to TRBD1. In germline, CDR1 is SGHVS, CDR2 FQNEAQ. This CDR3 has 15 residues. The ends lost 4 bases at V and 1 base at J; junction bases unmatched: 4. Here the CDR3 reads CASSYGQGGTDTQYF. The CDR3 coding sequence is TGTGCCAGCAGCTACGGACAGGGCGGCACAGATACGCAGTATTTT.

The chain is built from TRBV29-1 and TRBJ1-1; D is ambiguous. Germline CDR1 and CDR2: SQVTM and ANQGSEA. Trimming left V 6 bases short and J 4 bases short, with 21 bases between. This CDR3 spans 15 amino acids. DNA of the CDR3: TGCAGCGTCTCGCCGAGTTGGGGATTGGGCACTGAAGCTTTCTTT. It is translated as CSVSPSWGLGTEAFF.

V and J are TRBV6-1 and TRBJ1-1; D is uncertain. The CDR3 has 13 amino acids. Germline assignment: CDR1 MNHNS and CDR2 SASEGT. The germline V and J ends were trimmed by 10 bases and 0 bases, with 12 bases remaining between them. CDR3 bases: TGTGCCATCTGGTCGTTTTTGAACACTGAAGCTTTCTTT. Translating gives CAIWSFLNTEAFF.

By frequency in the sample, this clonotype is medium-sized. The chain couples TRBV20-1 to TRBJ2-2; D uncertain. Trimming shortened V by 0 bases and J by 3 bases, and 8 bases separated the two germline ends. CDR1 and CDR2 from the germline V gene are DFQATT and SNEGSKA (reference sequence). The CDR3 loop spans 14 amino acids. For the CDR3, the DNA is TGCAGTGCTAGAGATAACCGGGACACCGGGGAGCTGTTTTTT. Amino acid sequence: CSARDNRDTGELFF.

There are a few counts of this clonotype. The conserved phenylalanine or tryptophan normally closing the CDR3 is absent here, so this likely arose from a read error. It is unclear where the CDR3 begins or ends on the DNA, so no DNA is shown, and the CDR3 is as TCRdb lists it. V usage is TRBV5-1 and J usage is TRBJ2-1; TRBD1 is taken as the D call from the table, unchecked against the DNA. Termini included, the CDR3 measures 18 amino acids. Germline CDR1 reads SGHRS; CDR2 reads YFSETQ. CDR3 sequence: CTSVPAVTRLARDNEQFL.

This sequence joins TRBV27 and TRBJ2-2; D unresolved. The CDR3 length is 11 residues. V dropped 8 bases and J dropped 6 bases, with 7 bases sitting between them. Germline assignment: CDR1 MNHEY and CDR2 SMNVEV (reference sequence). This CDR3 is CASVDSGELFF. The DNA of the CDR3 is TGTGCCAGCGTAGATTCCGGGGAGCTGTTTTTT.

This chain connects TRBV29-1 to TRBJ2-7; 9 bases fit TRBD1. With 8 bases clipped from V and 4 bases from J, the junction kept 15 bases outside the gene matches. Germline CDR1 SQVTM, CDR2 ANQGSEA. This CDR3 is built from 15 residues. CDR3 amino acids: CSTTGTGKKNYEQYF. The CDR3 DNA reads TGCAGCACCACCGGGACAGGGAAAAAAAATTACGAGCAGTACTTC.

As for this clonotype: It is likely a read error, because the conserved phenylalanine at the end of the CDR3 is missing. Because the CDR3's place on the DNA is in doubt, the DNA is left out and the CDR3 is given as listed by TCRdb. The gene calls are TRBV5-6 and TRBJ2-7; the D call in the table, TRBD2, was not verified against the DNA. The CDR3 is 11 residues long, counting both termini. CDR1 and CDR2 (germline): SGHDT, YYEEEE. The CDR3 region is CASSATRERYS.

This clonotype has only one observation. The chain employs TRBV20-1 and TRBJ2-2, with a weak D call TRBD1 (6 bases). The V end was cut by 1 base, the J end by 6 bases, with 9 bases between. The CDR3 length is 13 residues. Germline V gene lookup returns CDR1 DFQATT and CDR2 SNEGSKA (reference sequence). This chain's CDR3 is CSARGRTAGELFF. The CDR3 DNA sequence: TGCAGTGCTAGAGGGCGGACAGCCGGGGAGCTGTTTTTT.

The chain combines TRBV7-2 with TRBJ1-5, with TRBD1 matching 7 bases. The CDR3 has 19 residues. Per the germline V gene, CDR1 is SGHTA and CDR2 is FQGNSA. V was pared by 2 bases and J by 3 bases, with 16 bases of the junction left unmatched. CDR3 nucleotides: TGTGCCAGCAGCTTAATATCCAGCTTAGGGACAGCATACAATCAGCCCCAGCATTTT. It encodes CASSLISSLGTAYNQPQHF.